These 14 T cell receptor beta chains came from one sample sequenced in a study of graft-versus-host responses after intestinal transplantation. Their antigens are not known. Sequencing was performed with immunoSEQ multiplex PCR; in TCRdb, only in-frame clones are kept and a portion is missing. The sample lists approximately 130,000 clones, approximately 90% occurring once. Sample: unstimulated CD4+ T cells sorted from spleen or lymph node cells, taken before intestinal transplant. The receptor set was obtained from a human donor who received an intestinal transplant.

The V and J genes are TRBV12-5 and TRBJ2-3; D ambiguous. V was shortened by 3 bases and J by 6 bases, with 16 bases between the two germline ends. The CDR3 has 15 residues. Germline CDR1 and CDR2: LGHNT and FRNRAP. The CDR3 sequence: CASGLNQSPQDTQYF. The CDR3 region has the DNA TGTGCTAGTGGTTTAAACCAGTCACCCCAGGATACGCAGTATTTT. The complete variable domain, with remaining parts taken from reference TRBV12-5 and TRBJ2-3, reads DARVTQTPRHKVTEMGQEVTMRCQPILGHNTVFWYRQTMMQGLELLAYFRNRAPLDDSGMPKDRFSAEMPDATLATLKIQPSEPRDSAVYFCASGLNQSPQDTQYFGPGTRLTVL.

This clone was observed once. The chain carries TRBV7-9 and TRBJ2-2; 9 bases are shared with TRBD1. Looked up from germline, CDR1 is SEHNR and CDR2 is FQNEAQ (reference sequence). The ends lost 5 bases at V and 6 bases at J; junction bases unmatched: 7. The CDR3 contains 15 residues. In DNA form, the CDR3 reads TGTGCCAGCAGCCCAGGGACAGGGAATCCCGGGGAGCTGTTTTTT. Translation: CASSPGTGNPGELFF.

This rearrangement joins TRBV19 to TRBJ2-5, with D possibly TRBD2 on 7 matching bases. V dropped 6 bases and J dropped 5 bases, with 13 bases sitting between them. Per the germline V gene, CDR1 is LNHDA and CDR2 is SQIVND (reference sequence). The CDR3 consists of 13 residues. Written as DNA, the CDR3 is TGTGCCAGTAGGAGGGGGGGCGGGGAGACCCAGTACTTC. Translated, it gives CASRRGGGETQYF.

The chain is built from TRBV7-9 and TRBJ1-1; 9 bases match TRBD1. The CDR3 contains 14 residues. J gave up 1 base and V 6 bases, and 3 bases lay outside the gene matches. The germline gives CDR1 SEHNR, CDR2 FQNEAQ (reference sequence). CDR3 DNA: TGTGCCAGCAGACCGGGACAGGGGAACACTGAAGCTTTCTTT. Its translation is CASRPGQGNTEAFF.

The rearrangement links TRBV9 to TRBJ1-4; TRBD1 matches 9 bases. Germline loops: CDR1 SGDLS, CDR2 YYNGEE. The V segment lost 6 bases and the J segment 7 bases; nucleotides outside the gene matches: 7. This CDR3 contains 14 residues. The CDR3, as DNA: TGTGCCAGCAACCGGGGACAGGGACCTGAAAAACTGTTTTTT. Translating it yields CASNRGQGPEKLFF.

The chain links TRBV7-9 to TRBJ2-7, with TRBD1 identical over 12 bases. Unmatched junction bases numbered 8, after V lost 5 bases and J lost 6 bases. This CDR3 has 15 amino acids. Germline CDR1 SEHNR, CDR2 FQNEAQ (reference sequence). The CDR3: CASSTSGTGGAEQYF. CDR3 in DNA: TGTGCCAGCAGCACTTCCGGGACAGGGGGCGCCGAGCAGTACTTC. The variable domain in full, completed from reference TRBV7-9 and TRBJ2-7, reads DTGVSQNPRHKITKRGQNVTFRCDPISEHNRLYWYRQTLGQGPEFLTYFQNEAQLEKSRLLSDRFSAERPKGSFSTLEIQRTEQGDSAMYLCASSTSGTGGAEQYFGPGTRLTVT.

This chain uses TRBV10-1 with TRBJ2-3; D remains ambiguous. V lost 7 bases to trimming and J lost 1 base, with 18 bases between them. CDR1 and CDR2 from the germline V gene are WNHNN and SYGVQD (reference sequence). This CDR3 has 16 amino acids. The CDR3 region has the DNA TGCGCCAGCAACCCTTTCCTATCGATTGGCACAGATACGCAGTATTTT. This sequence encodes CASNPFLSIGTDTQYF.

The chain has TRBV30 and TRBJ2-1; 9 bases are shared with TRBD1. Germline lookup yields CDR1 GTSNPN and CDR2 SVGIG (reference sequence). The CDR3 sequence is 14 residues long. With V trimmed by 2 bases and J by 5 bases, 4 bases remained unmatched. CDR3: CAWSSWDRDNEQFF. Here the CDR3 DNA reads TGTGCCTGGAGTTCTTGGGACAGGGACAATGAGCAGTTCTTC. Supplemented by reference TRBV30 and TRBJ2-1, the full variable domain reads SQTIHQWPATLVQPVGSPLSLECTVEGTSNPNLYWYRQAAGRGLQLLFYSVGIGQISSEVPQNLSASRPQDRQFILSSKKLLLSDSGFYLCAWSSWDRDNEQFFGPGTRLTVL.

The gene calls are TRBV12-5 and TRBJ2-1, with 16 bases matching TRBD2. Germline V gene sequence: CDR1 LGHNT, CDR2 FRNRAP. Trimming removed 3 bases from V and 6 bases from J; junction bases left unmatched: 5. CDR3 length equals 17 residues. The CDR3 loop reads CASGFGTSGGGSNEQFF. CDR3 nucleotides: TGTGCTAGTGGTTTCGGGACTAGCGGGGGGGGGAGCAATGAGCAGTTCTTC.

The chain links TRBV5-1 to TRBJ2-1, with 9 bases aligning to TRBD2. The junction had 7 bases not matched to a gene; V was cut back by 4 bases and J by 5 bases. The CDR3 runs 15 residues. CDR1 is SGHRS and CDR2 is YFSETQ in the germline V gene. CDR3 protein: CASSPRIAGDNEQFF. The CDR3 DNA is TGCGCCAGCAGCCCCCGTATAGCGGGGGACAATGAGCAGTTCTTC.

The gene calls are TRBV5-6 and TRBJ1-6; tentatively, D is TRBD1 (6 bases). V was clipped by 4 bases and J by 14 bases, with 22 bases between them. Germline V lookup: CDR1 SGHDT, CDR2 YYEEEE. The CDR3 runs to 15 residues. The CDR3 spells CASSVPNRDRTSLHF. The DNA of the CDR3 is TGTGCCAGCAGCGTCCCCAACCGAGACAGGACCTCCCTCCACTTT.

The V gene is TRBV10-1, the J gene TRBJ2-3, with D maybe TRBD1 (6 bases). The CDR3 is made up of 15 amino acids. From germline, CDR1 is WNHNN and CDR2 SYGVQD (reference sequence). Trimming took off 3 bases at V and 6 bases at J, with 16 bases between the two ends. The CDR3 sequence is CASSDGGGNGDTQYF. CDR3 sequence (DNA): TGCGCCAGCAGTGACGGTGGGGGCAACGGGGATACGCAGTATTTT.

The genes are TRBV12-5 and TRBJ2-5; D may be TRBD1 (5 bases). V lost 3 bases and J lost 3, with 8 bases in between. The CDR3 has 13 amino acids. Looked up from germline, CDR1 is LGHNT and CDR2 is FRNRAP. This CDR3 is CASGLGVKETQYF. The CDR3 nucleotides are TGTGCTAGTGGTTTAGGGGTTAAAGAGACCCAGTACTTC.

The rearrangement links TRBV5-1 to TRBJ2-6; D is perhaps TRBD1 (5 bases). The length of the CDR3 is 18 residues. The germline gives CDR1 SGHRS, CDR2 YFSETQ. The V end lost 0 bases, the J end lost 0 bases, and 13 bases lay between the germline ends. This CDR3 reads CASSLAEAGPSGANVLTF. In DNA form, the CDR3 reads TGCGCCAGCAGCTTGGCCGAAGCAGGGCCCTCTGGGGCCAACGTCCTGACTTTC. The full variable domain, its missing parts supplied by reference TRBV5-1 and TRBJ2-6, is KAGVTQTPRYLIKTRGQQVTLSCSPISGHRSVSWYQQTPGQGLQFLFEYFSETQRNKGNFPGRFSGRQFSNSRSEMNVSTLELGDSALYLCASSLAEAGPSGANVLTFGAGSRLTVL.